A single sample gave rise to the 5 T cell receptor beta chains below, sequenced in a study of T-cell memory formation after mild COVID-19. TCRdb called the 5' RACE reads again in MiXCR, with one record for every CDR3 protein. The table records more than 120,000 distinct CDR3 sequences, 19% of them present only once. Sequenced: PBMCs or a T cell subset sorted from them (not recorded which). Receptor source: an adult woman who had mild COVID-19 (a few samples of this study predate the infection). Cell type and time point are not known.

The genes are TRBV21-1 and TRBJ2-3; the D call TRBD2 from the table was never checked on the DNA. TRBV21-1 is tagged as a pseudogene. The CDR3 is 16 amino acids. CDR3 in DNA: TGTGCCAGCAGCATGCGGCAGCGGGATCACCTGGATACGCAGTATTTT. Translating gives CASSMRQRDHLDTQYF.

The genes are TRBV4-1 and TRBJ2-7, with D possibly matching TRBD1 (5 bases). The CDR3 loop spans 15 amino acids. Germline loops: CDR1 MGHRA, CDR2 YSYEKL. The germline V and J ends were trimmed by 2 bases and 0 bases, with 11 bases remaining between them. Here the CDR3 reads CASSQRSDTSYEQYF. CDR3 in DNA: TGCGCCAGCAGCCAACGATCGGACACCTCCTACGAGCAGTACTTC.

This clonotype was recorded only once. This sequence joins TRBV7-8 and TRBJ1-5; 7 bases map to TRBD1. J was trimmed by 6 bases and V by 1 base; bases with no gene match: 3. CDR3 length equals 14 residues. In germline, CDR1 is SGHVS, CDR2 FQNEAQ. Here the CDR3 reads CASSLDRGSQPQHF. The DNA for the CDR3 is TGTGCCAGCAGCTTAGACAGGGGTAGTCAGCCCCAGCATTTT. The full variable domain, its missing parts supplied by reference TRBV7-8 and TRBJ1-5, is GAGVSQSPRYKVAKRGQDVALRCDPISGHVSLFWYQQALGQGPEFLTYFQNEAQLDKSGLPSDRFFAERPEGSVSTLKIQRTQQEDSAVYLCASSLDRGSQPQHFGDGTRLSIL.

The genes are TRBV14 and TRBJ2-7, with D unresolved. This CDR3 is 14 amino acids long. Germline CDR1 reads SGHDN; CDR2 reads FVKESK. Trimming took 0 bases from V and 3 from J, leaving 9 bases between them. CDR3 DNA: TGTGCCAGCAGCCAAGACAATTGGCGCTACGAGCAGTACTTC. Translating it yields CASSQDNWRYEQYF. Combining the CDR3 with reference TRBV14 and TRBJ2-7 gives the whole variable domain EAGVTQFPSHSVIEKGQTVTLRCDPISGHDNLYWYRRVMGKEIKFLLHFVKESKQDESGMPNNRFLAERTGGTYSTLKVQPAELEDSGVYFCASSQDNWRYEQYFGPGTRLTVT.

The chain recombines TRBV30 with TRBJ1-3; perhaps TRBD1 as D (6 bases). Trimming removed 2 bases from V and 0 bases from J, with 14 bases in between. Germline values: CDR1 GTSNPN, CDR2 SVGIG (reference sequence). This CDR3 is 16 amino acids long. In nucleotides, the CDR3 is TGTGCCTGGAGTCAGGGGCGTTCCCCCTCTGGAAACACCATATATTTT. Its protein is CAWSQGRSPSGNTIYF.